The subject of this entry is one T cell receptor (beta chain). What it recognizes is unknown. Other DNA sequences within the sample encode an identical CDR3. Germline V lookup: CDR1 LNHDA, CDR2 SQIVND (reference sequence). V was pared by 3 bases and J by 2 bases, with 0 bases of the junction left unmatched. The CDR3 loop spans 14 amino acids. This entry comes from a study of cytomegalovirus exposure and HLA in healthy donors. Study-wide background: Approximately 77 million unique TCRs from HLA-typed donors were held in an early release of data.

Study-level results: Reports indicate that TCR beta sequences accurately predicted the HLA-A and HLA-B alleles of most subjects. An analysis done earlier found most TCR beta V segments productive about 87% or about 30% of the time.

The study ran its PCR with 60 Vbeta and 13 Jbeta primers. TCRdb's table, derived via immunoSEQ multiplex PCR, lists solely in-frame clones and lacks some. The sample includes about 170,000 clones, around 84% of them seen just once. The chain links TRBV19 to TRBJ2-7; 11 bases match TRBD2. Source material: PBMCs. The receptor was isolated from a man under 40 in good health and CMV-seropositive. The DNA for the CDR3 is TGTGCCAGTAGTATTAGCGGGAGGGCCTACGAGCAGTACTTC. Amino acids: CASSISGRAYEQYF.